This TCR beta chain was recorded in a study of PD-1 blockade in classical Hodgkin lymphoma. General observations from the study: Unlike CD8+ TCR diversity, which did not rise significantly by C4D1, CD4+ TCR diversity did. Some patients started nivolumab under 1 year after ASCT, and they were excluded.

The CDR3 is 16 amino acids. The V gene's germline CDR1 is LGHNA and CDR2 YSLEER. Trimming cost V 0 bases and J 5 bases, with 16 bases left between them. Indicated time point: cycle 4 day 1 (C4D1), after more than 5 weeks of nivolumab. All trial patients relapsed after autologous stem cell transplantation. Produced via immunoSEQ multiplex PCR; TCRdb's table is partial and in-frame only. The table records 20,000 or so clones, 80% to 90% of them present only once. Comments on this clone: Its antigen is as yet unknown.

The TCR originated in a human donor with classical Hodgkin lymphoma. The sequencing here drew on peripheral blood mononuclear cells (PBMCs), taken before the fourth cycle of nivolumab. The chain couples TRBV4-3 to TRBJ2-5, with D possibly called TRBD1 or TRBD2 (6 bases each). CDR3 sequence: CASSQEFGGMMETQYF. CDR3 DNA: TGCGCCAGCAGCCAAGAGTTCGGGGGCATGATGGAGACCCAGTACTTC.